The 21 T cell receptor beta chains listed next were all sequenced from one sample in a study of PD-1 blockade in mismatch repair-deficient tumors. TCRdb keeps only in-frame clones here, not all; method: immunoSEQ multiplex PCR. The sample has about 51,000 clones; 78% are singletons. The source was peripheral blood, collected 4 weeks after starting pembrolizumab. Receptors were obtained from an adult with mismatch repair-deficient cancer.

This clone was seen a single time. The CDR3 region is CASSLVPDTQYF. As DNA, the CDR3 is TGTGCCAGCAGCTTAGTCCCAGATACGCAGTATTTT. V usage is TRBV11-2 and J usage is TRBJ2-3; D gene unclear. The CDR3 is made up of 12 amino acids. V was pared by 1 base and J by 4 bases, with 3 bases between. Per germline, CDR1 SGHAT and CDR2 FQNNGV.

The chain combines TRBV6-1 with TRBJ2-1, with 7 bases identical to TRBD1. The CDR3 runs 14 residues. Looked up from germline, CDR1 is MNHNS and CDR2 is SASEGT. The V and J ends lost 4 bases and 8 bases, in that order; junction bases with no gene match: 8. The CDR3 bases are TGTGCCAGCAGTGTCCCCGACGACAGGGATGAGCAGTTCTTC. Translation gives CASSVPDDRDEQFF.

The chain joins TRBV11-3 to TRBJ2-3; 10 positions match TRBD1. The CDR3 has 16 residues. Trimming took 7 bases from V and 4 from J; bases not matched to a gene: 11. Germline values: CDR1 SGHNT, CDR2 YENEEA. The CDR3 nucleotides are TGTGCCAGCAACCTAAGACAGGGGGCATCGGCAGATACGCAGTATTTT. This gives the protein CASNLRQGASADTQYF.

The V call is TRBV28, the J call TRBJ1-2, with 10 bases aligning to TRBD1. V lost 8 bases and J lost 4; bases outside the gene matches: 4. CDR3 size: 13 residues. Germline V gene sequence: CDR1 MDHEN, CDR2 SYDVKM. The CDR3 coding sequence is TGTGCCAGCCTAAGGACAGGGGGCTATGGCTACACCTTC. Protein product: CASLRTGGYGYTF.

This clone has more than one count but fewer than ten. This chain connects TRBV11-1 to TRBJ2-3; 8 bases fit TRBD2. With V trimmed by 0 bases and J by 3 bases, 5 bases remained unmatched. CDR3 length equals 16 residues. Germline V CDR1 and CDR2: SGHAT, FQDESV (reference sequence). CDR3 DNA: TGTGCCAGCAGCTTAGCGGGACTAGAAGGTACAGATACGCAGTATTTT. Translation: CASSLAGLEGTDTQYF.

V is TRBV7-2 and J is TRBJ1-1; D possibly corresponds to TRBD1 (5 bases). There are 15 residues in the CDR3. Between the trimmed V and J ends, which lost 2 bases and 10 bases, there was a span of 20 bases. Germline CDR1 SGHTA, CDR2 FQGNSA. CDR3 loop: CASSLTPSIEGVAFF. The CDR3 DNA sequence: TGTGCCAGCAGCTTAACCCCGAGCATCGAAGGGGTAGCTTTCTTT.

This clone has only a few counts. The gene calls are TRBV27 and TRBJ2-1; D may be TRBD2 (6 bases). Germline lookup yields CDR1 MNHEY and CDR2 SMNVEV (reference sequence). Trimming cost V 6 bases and J 0 bases, with 12 bases left between them. The CDR3 is 15 residues long. This CDR3 reads CASRGGIGSYNEQFF. The CDR3 bases are TGTGCCAGCAGGGGCGGGATTGGCTCCTACAATGAGCAGTTCTTC.

The CDR3 DNA reads as TGCGCCACTGGGACAGGGATGACGGGTGAGCAGTTCTTC. This codes for CATGTGMTGEQFF. The V call is TRBV10-1, the J call TRBJ2-1, with 9 bases identical to TRBD1. V lost 10 bases to trimming and J lost 9 bases; unmatched junction nucleotides: 10. The CDR3 length is 13 residues. Per the germline V gene, CDR1 is WNHNN and CDR2 is SYGVQD (reference sequence).

The rearrangement uses TRBV19 and TRBJ2-3; D is uncertain. CDR1 is LNHDA, CDR2 SQIVND, per germline (reference sequence). This CDR3 is 15 amino acids long. Trimming left V 1 base short and J 4 bases short, with 12 bases between. Written as DNA, the CDR3 is TGTGCCAGTAGTATAGGTACAAATCCCCCAGATACGCAGTATTTT. Translating gives CASSIGTNPPDTQYF.

The chain carries TRBV19 and TRBJ2-7; D call uncertain. With 4 bases removed from V and 1 base from J, the gap between germline ends came to 5 bases. The CDR3 extends over 12 amino acids. From germline, CDR1 is LNHDA and CDR2 SQIVND (reference sequence). In DNA, the CDR3 is TGTGCCAGTAGTAACATTTCCTACGAGCAGTACTTC. It encodes CASSNISYEQYF.

This clone was counted a few times. V usage is TRBV29-1 and J usage is TRBJ1-3; 8 bases map to TRBD1. CDR3 length equals 16 residues. The V gene end was trimmed by 0 bases and the J gene end by 0 bases; junction bases not matched to a gene: 4. CDR1 is SQVTM and CDR2 is ANQGSEA in the germline V gene. The CDR3 reads CSVEEGTGLSGNTIYF. The CDR3 DNA follows: TGCAGCGTTGAAGAGGGGACAGGCCTCTCTGGAAACACCATATATTTT.

The genes are TRBV7-6 and TRBJ2-3, with 9 bases fitting TRBD2. CDR3 length: 16 amino acids. V trimming: 5 bases; J trimming: 2 bases; junction bases outside the gene matches: 8. Germline V CDR1 and CDR2: SGHVS, FNYEAQ. The CDR3 reads CASSPPGGRVTDTQYF. In DNA form, the CDR3 reads TGTGCCAGCAGCCCGCCCGGCGGGAGGGTCACAGATACGCAGTATTTT.

V gene TRBV10-3 combines with J gene TRBJ2-2, with 8 bases identical to TRBD2. CDR3 length equals 16 residues. The germline CDR1 and CDR2 sequences are ENHRY and SYGVKD. Unmatched junction bases numbered 11, after V lost 6 bases and J lost 5 bases. The CDR3 DNA is TGTGCCATCAGCCAGAGTCGGGAGGGCCGAACCGGGGAGCTGTTTTTT. Protein: CAISQSREGRTGELFF.

The rearrangement uses TRBV9 and TRBJ2-3; 8 bases are shared with TRBD2. The CDR3 is made up of 17 amino acids. The germline V gene has CDR1 SGDLS and CDR2 YYNGEE. The V segment lost 4 bases and the J segment 4 bases; nucleotides outside the gene matches: 14. CDR3 sequence (DNA): TGTGCCAGCAGCTTCCGCCGGGGGGGGGTAGTTCCAGATACGCAGTATTTT. Its translation: CASSFRRGGVVPDTQYF.

The V gene is TRBV9, the J gene TRBJ1-5; D not resolved. From germline, CDR1 is SGDLS and CDR2 YYNGEE. Deletions cut 0 bases from V and 0 bases from J, with 4 bases between. The length of the CDR3 is 14 residues. CDR3 sequence (DNA): TGTGCCAGCAGCGTAGGGGATAGCAATCAGCCCCAGCATTTT. Amino acids: CASSVGDSNQPQHF. The full variable domain, completed using reference TRBV9 and TRBJ1-5, is DSGVTQTPKHLITATGQRVTLRCSPRSGDLSVYWYQQSLDQGLQFLIQYYNGEERAKGNILERFSAQQFPDLHSELNLSSLELGDSALYFCASSVGDSNQPQHFGDGTRLSIL.

Here the CDR3 reads CAWSVAGNYGYTF. CDR3 DNA: TGTGCCTGGAGTGTAGCGGGGAACTATGGCTACACCTTC. This rearrangement joins TRBV30 to TRBJ1-2, with D unresolved. This CDR3 has 13 residues. The V end was cut by 0 bases, the J end by 2 bases, with 7 bases between. Germline V CDR1 and CDR2: GTSNPN, SVGIG (reference sequence).

This clone was recorded once. J is TRBJ1-1 and V is TRBV19, with D perhaps matching TRBD1 (6 bases). Trimming removed 5 bases from V and 3 bases from J, with 10 bases in between. This CDR3 comprises 13 residues. The germline V gene encodes CDR1 LNHDA and CDR2 SQIVND (reference sequence). CDR3 in amino acids: CASSVKGDTEAFF. CDR3 in DNA: TGTGCCAGTAGTGTTAAGGGGGACACTGAAGCTTTCTTT. Using reference TRBV19 and TRBJ1-1 for the parts outside the CDR3, the full variable domain is DGGITQSPKYLFRKEGQNVTLSCEQNLNHDAMYWYRQDPGQGLRLIYYSQIVNDFQKGDIAEGYSVSREKKESFPLTVTSAQKNPTAFYLCASSVKGDTEAFFGQGTRLTVV.

This chain uses TRBV7-2 with TRBJ2-1; 12 bases are a match to TRBD2. Trimming cost V 0 bases and J 6 bases; bases outside gene matches: 3. Germline V gives CDR1 SGHTA, CDR2 FQGNSA. The CDR3 is made up of 16 amino acids. The DNA of the CDR3 is TGTGCCAGCAGCTTAGCGACTAGCGGGAGCGTCAATGAGCAGTTCTTC. Translating it yields CASSLATSGSVNEQFF. The full variable domain, in which reference TRBV7-2 and TRBJ2-1 provide the parts outside the CDR3, is GAGVSQSPSNKVTEKGKDVELRCDPISGHTALYWYRQSLGQGLEFLIYFQGNSAPDKSGLPSDRFSAERTGGSVSTLTIQRTQQEDSAVYLCASSLATSGSVNEQFFGPGTRLTVL.

The J gene is TRBJ1-2, the V gene TRBV7-3, with D perhaps TRBD1 (6 bases). V lost 0 bases and J 7 bases, leaving 15 bases between the germline ends. This CDR3 contains 15 residues. Per germline, CDR1 SGHTA and CDR2 FQGTGA. The CDR3 spells CASSLTHREGAGYTF. Written as DNA, the CDR3 is TGTGCCAGCAGCTTAACCCACAGGGAGGGTGCTGGCTACACCTTC.

The chain has TRBV7-9 and TRBJ1-3; D remains unclear. With 4 bases removed from V and 0 bases from J, the gap between germline ends came to 13 bases. The CDR3 runs to 16 residues. Germline lookup yields CDR1 SEHNR and CDR2 FQNEAQ (reference sequence). The CDR3 sequence is CASSSLQPPSGNTIYF. Here the CDR3 DNA reads TGTGCCAGCAGCTCTCTACAGCCTCCCTCTGGAAACACCATATATTTT.

The chain joins TRBV2 to TRBJ2-5; D perhaps matches TRBD1 (5 bases). The V gene's germline CDR1 is SNHLY and CDR2 FYNNEI. The CDR3 has 13 amino acids. The germline V and J ends were trimmed by 2 bases and 4 bases, with 8 bases remaining between them. The CDR3, as DNA: TGTGCCAGCAGTGAACTCAGGGTAGAGACCCAGTACTTC. It translates to CASSELRVETQYF.